Following are 27 T cell receptor beta chains from one sample sequenced in a study of cytomegalovirus exposure and HLA in healthy donors. Vbeta (60) and Jbeta (13) primers were used in the PCR. The table came from immunoSEQ multiplex PCR; TCRdb's copy has only in-frame clones and leaves some out. Among about 140,000 clones, about 84% were seen once, and the ten largest hold 3% to 4%. Sample: PBMCs. All receptors come from a male donor in good health and CMV-seronegative.

The V gene is TRBV11-3, the J gene TRBJ2-7, with unresolved D. V gave up 5 bases and J gave up 1 base, with 12 bases separating them. The CDR3 is 14 residues long. Germline V gives CDR1 SGHNT, CDR2 YENEEA. CDR3: CASSRGADSYEQYF. DNA of the CDR3: TGTGCCAGCAGCAGAGGAGCTGATTCCTACGAGCAGTACTTC.

V and J are TRBV7-9 and TRBJ2-1; 14 bases match TRBD2. With 5 bases clipped from V and 8 bases from J, the junction kept 8 bases outside the gene matches. The CDR3 has 16 amino acids. Germline CDR1 reads SEHNR; CDR2 reads FQNEAQ (reference sequence). The CDR3 coding sequence is TGTGCCAGCAGCCGCCTGGGGACTAGCGGGAGCCATGAGCAGTTCTTC. Translating it yields CASSRLGTSGSHEQFF.

This clone was picked up one time. The gene calls are TRBV6-5 and TRBJ2-7; 8 nucleotides line up with TRBD1. J lost 6 bases, V lost 5 bases, and 6 bases had no gene match. Germline CDR1 is MNHEY and CDR2 is SVGAGI. The CDR3 has 13 amino acids. The CDR3 region has the DNA TGTGCCAGCAGTGAAGGACAGGGCTTCGAGCAGTACTTC. Translation gives CASSEGQGFEQYF.

In this sample, this clone turned up a few times. The chain is built from TRBV9 and TRBJ1-2; D unresolved. Per germline, CDR1 SGDLS and CDR2 YYNGEE. The CDR3 is made up of 14 amino acids. V lost 4 bases and J lost 6, with 16 bases in between. The CDR3 loop reads CASSSSTGWDGYTF. The CDR3 region has the DNA TGTGCCAGCAGCTCATCGACTGGTTGGGATGGCTACACCTTC.

The chain couples TRBV6-5 to TRBJ1-6, with TRBD1 as a possible D gene (6 bases). Germline loops: CDR1 MNHEY, CDR2 SVGAGI. Trimming shortened V by 6 bases and J by 6 bases, and 12 bases separated the two germline ends. This CDR3 is built from 14 residues. The CDR3 loop is CASSRTATNSPLHF. The CDR3 region has the DNA TGTGCCAGCAGCCGGACAGCGACTAATTCACCCCTCCACTTT.

This clone appeared once. This CDR3 is CASSQDKAAEQFF. In DNA form, the CDR3 reads TGCGCCAGCAGCCAAGATAAAGCTGCTGAGCAGTTCTTC. The chain combines TRBV4-3 with TRBJ2-1; no definite D call. The V end was cut by 0 bases, the J end by 9 bases, with 9 bases between. The CDR3 is 13 residues long. The V gene's germline CDR1 is LGHNA and CDR2 YSLEER.

This rearrangement joins TRBV19 to TRBJ1-6; no definite D call. This CDR3 is 14 amino acids long. With 10 bases removed from V and 2 bases from J, the gap between germline ends came to 12 bases. Germline CDR1 reads LNHDA; CDR2 reads SQIVND (reference sequence). The CDR3 reads CAISTGTYNSPLHF. Written as DNA, the CDR3 is TGTGCCATCTCGACGGGGACCTATAATTCACCCCTCCACTTT.

The genes are TRBV9 and TRBJ2-7; D uncertain. This CDR3 has 17 amino acids. Germline lookup yields CDR1 SGDLS and CDR2 YYNGEE. Between the trimmed V and J ends, which lost 4 bases and 2 bases, there was a span of 22 bases. The CDR3 bases are TGTGCCAGCAGCCCAAGCGTTGTGGCGGAACTCACCTACGAGCAGTACTTC. Protein: CASSPSVVAELTYEQYF.

This clone was recorded once. This chain joins TRBV11-2 and TRBJ2-2; TRBD2 agrees at 9 bases. This CDR3 is 14 amino acids long. Germline-derived CDR1 and CDR2 are SGHAT and FQNNGV. V shed 1 base, J shed 6 bases, and the junction held 0 bases outside the gene matches. CDR3 amino acids: CASSLGLAAGELFF. The CDR3 DNA is TGTGCCAGCAGCTTAGGACTAGCGGCCGGGGAGCTGTTTTTT.

This sequence joins TRBV9 and TRBJ2-3; D call uncertain. The V end lost 0 bases, the J end lost 6 bases, and 5 bases lay between the germline ends. CDR3 size: 12 residues. CDR1 and CDR2 from the germline V gene are SGDLS and YYNGEE. This CDR3 reads CASSVVRDTQYF. The CDR3 nucleotides read TGTGCCAGCAGCGTAGTTCGTGATACGCAGTATTTT.

The chain employs TRBV4-3 and TRBJ2-1; possibly TRBD2 for D (5 bases). The CDR3 consists of 16 residues. V was shortened by 0 bases and J by 4 bases, with 13 bases between the two germline ends. CDR1 LGHNA and CDR2 YSLEER come from the germline V gene. CDR3 nucleotide sequence: TGCGCCAGCAGCCAAGAGATTGGACTGGATTACAATGAGCAGTTCTTC. Its protein product is CASSQEIGLDYNEQFF.

CDR3 bases: TGCGCCAGCCGGACAGGGCTACTGAACACTGAAGCTTTCTTT. It is translated as CASRTGLLNTEAFF. The rearrangement links TRBV10-1 to TRBJ1-1, with 8 nucleotides matching TRBD1. The V and J ends lost 8 bases and 0 bases, in that order; junction bases with no gene match: 5. The CDR3 is 14 residues long. Germline CDR1 reads WNHNN; CDR2 reads SYGVQD (reference sequence).

V is TRBV11-2 and J is TRBJ2-5; D possibly corresponds to TRBD2 (6 bases). The CDR3 covers 12 residues. Trimming took 11 bases from V and 5 from J, leaving 15 bases between them. Germline values: CDR1 SGHAT, CDR2 FQNNGV. CDR3 protein: CAGTGSGETQYF. The CDR3 DNA sequence: TGTGCCGGCACTGGGAGCGGGGAGACCCAGTACTTC.

With respect to this clone: At one end, the junction sequence differs from germline, possibly due to a read error. The V gene is TRBV7-9, the J gene TRBJ2-1, with 7 nucleotides matching TRBD2. This CDR3 comprises 12 residues. CDR1 is SEHNR and CDR2 is FQNEAQ in the germline V gene (reference sequence). CDR3 DNA: TGTTCCAGCAGTTCGGGGGGCAATGAGCAGTTCTTC. Translation: CSSSSGGNEQFF.

The chain is built from TRBV19 and TRBJ1-1; weak D call: TRBD1 (6 bases). The CDR3 is 14 residues long. V was clipped by 6 bases and J by 1 base, with 12 bases between them. Per germline, CDR1 LNHDA and CDR2 SQIVND (reference sequence). CDR3 coding DNA: TGTGCCAGTAGGGCGGGCAGGGGGAACACTGAAGCTTTCTTT. Translation: CASRAGRGNTEAFF.

The chain has TRBV2 and TRBJ1-4; 7 nucleotides align to TRBD1. Germline CDR1 SNHLY, CDR2 FYNNEI. With V trimmed by 5 bases and J by 2 bases, 5 bases remained unmatched. The CDR3 covers 15 residues. CDR3 sequence (DNA): TGTGCCAGCAGTCAGGGGACAGTTACTAATGAAAAACTGTTTTTT. It is translated as CASSQGTVTNEKLFF.

The chain recombines TRBV7-2 with TRBJ2-5, with D possibly TRBD1 on 5 matching bases. V was shortened by 7 bases and J by 3 bases, with 24 bases between the two germline ends. The CDR3 sequence is 17 residues long. The V gene's germline CDR1 is SGHTA and CDR2 FQGNSA. DNA of the CDR3: TGTGCCAGCACCATAGGAGAGGAAAGGGGATGGAAAGAGACCCAGTACTTC. Its protein is CASTIGEERGWKETQYF.

Written as DNA, the CDR3 is TGTGCCAGCAGGACGGACAGGAGGACCTACGAGCAGTACTTC. Translation: CASRTDRRTYEQYF. The V gene is TRBV27, the J gene TRBJ2-7; TRBD1 aligns across 7 bases. J was trimmed by 2 bases and V by 6 bases; bases with no gene match: 7. Germline CDR1 reads MNHEY; CDR2 reads SMNVEV (reference sequence). The length of the CDR3 is 14 residues.

This sequence joins TRBV30 and TRBJ1-5; unclear D gene. V lost 3 bases, J lost 1 base, and 7 bases lay in between. Looked up from germline, CDR1 is GTSNPN and CDR2 is SVGIG (reference sequence). The CDR3 loop spans 13 amino acids. This CDR3 reads CAWRRGSNQPQHF. The CDR3 nucleotides are TGTGCCTGGAGGCGAGGGAGCAATCAGCCCCAGCATTTT.

Points on this clone: One end of the junction fails to match germline, which may point to a read error. The sample carries other DNA sequences with the same CDR3. This chain uses TRBV11-3 with TRBJ2-3, with D possibly being TRBD2 (7 bases). The CDR3 totals 14 residues. Germline CDR1 SGHNT, CDR2 YENEEA. This chain's CDR3 is CASSRGASTDTQYF. CDR3 bases: TGTGCCAGCAGCCGGGGGGCTAGCACAGATACGCAATATTTT.

V is TRBV2 and J is TRBJ1-1, with D perhaps matching TRBD1 (6 bases). The CDR3 contains 14 residues. From germline, CDR1 is SNHLY and CDR2 FYNNEI. Deletions cut 6 bases from V and 1 base from J, with 12 bases between. As DNA, the CDR3 is TGTGCCAGCAGAACCGGGACATGGAACACTGAAGCTTTCTTT. Its protein is CASRTGTWNTEAFF.

The genes are TRBV4-3 and TRBJ1-2; D perhaps matches TRBD1 (6 bases). CDR3 length equals 16 residues. CDR1 LGHNA and CDR2 YSLEER come from the germline V gene. The V end lost 4 bases, the J end lost 3 bases, and 18 bases lay between the germline ends. DNA for the CDR3: TGCGCCAGCAGCCCTTACCGGGGGGCGGAGGACTATGGCTACACCTTC. This gives the protein CASSPYRGAEDYGYTF.

The genes are TRBV5-4 and TRBJ2-3; TRBD2 aligns across 13 bases. The J segment lost 5 bases and the V segment lost 0 bases, leaving 3 bases of the junction unmatched. The CDR3 spans 16 residues. The germline V gene encodes CDR1 SGHNT and CDR2 YYREEE (reference sequence). CDR3 sequence: CASSLGTSGSKDTQYF. The CDR3 bases are TGTGCCAGCAGCTTGGGGACTAGCGGGAGTAAAGATACGCAGTATTTT.

V is TRBV27 and J is TRBJ1-1; D not resolved. The length of the CDR3 is 14 residues. Between the trimmed V and J ends, which lost 4 bases and 0 bases, there was a span of 9 bases. From germline, CDR1 is MNHEY and CDR2 SMNVEV (reference sequence). CDR3: CASSYTELNTEAFF. The CDR3 DNA is TGTGCCAGCAGTTACACAGAATTGAACACTGAAGCTTTCTTT.

This chain connects TRBV30 to TRBJ2-1, with 10 bases matching TRBD2. CDR1 and CDR2 (germline): GTSNPN, SVGIG (reference sequence). Germline trimming cut 5 bases from V and 9 bases from J; bases unmatched to any gene: 4. This CDR3 has 12 amino acids. This chain's CDR3 is CAWGPSGSEQFF. CDR3 in DNA: TGTGCCTGGGGCCCTAGCGGGAGTGAGCAGTTCTTC.

The chain carries TRBV19 and TRBJ2-5; 10 bases match TRBD1. The J call is uncertain, as TRBJ2-7 better fits the DNA end. Per the germline V gene, CDR1 is LNHDA and CDR2 is SQIVND (reference sequence). This CDR3 region has 13 residues. CDR3 region: CASEGDRGYEQYF. DNA for the CDR3: TGTGCCAGTGAGGGGGACAGGGGATACGAGCAGTACTTC.

Concerning this clone: Other DNA sequences within the sample encode an identical CDR3. V usage is TRBV11-2 and J usage is TRBJ2-3, with a possible D match to TRBD1 (6 bases). The germline V gene has CDR1 SGHAT and CDR2 FQNNGV. Trimming pared 0 bases from V and 3 bases from J, leaving 7 bases between. CDR3 length: 14 residues. CDR3 coding DNA: TGTGCCAGCAGCTTAGACAGGGGAACAGATACGCAGTATTTT. It translates to CASSLDRGTDTQYF.